One sample yielded the 19 T cell receptor beta chains listed below, sequenced in a study of T cell responses to AZD1222 COVID-19 vaccine listed by TCRdb under 2021. Receptor libraries were prepared by the immunoSEQ multiplex PCR assay. In its TCRdb copy, this immuneACCESS table keeps in-frame sequences only and misses some clones. Where compared with another copy, unresolved V genes explain less than half of these, and the others have no known cause. This sample is represented by about 150,000 clones; about 91% of them were singletons. The biggest ten clones account for around 2.2% of the sample. Taken with the paper, the label for time point translates to: baseline before first vaccination. The starting material was peripheral blood, obtained on day 0 of AZD1222 vaccination. Source of these receptors: an adult in good health.

This clone was seen only once. The V call is TRBV6-5, the J call TRBJ1-1, with D possibly being TRBD1 (5 bases). This CDR3 comprises 13 residues. Between the trimmed V and J ends, which lost 7 bases and 3 bases, there was a span of 12 bases. Germline lookup yields CDR1 MNHEY and CDR2 SVGAGI. CDR3 amino acids: CASKNRTHTEAFF. For the CDR3, the DNA is TGTGCCAGCAAGAACAGGACACACACTGAAGCTTTCTTT.

The chain links TRBV9 to TRBJ1-1; D is perhaps TRBD1 (5 bases). The CDR3 consists of 14 residues. CDR1 and CDR2 from the germline V gene are SGDLS and YYNGEE. Trimming took off 4 bases at V and 5 bases at J, with 15 bases between the two ends. As DNA, the CDR3 is TGTGCCAGCAGCCAGACGCAGGGAAGAACTGAAGCTTTCTTT. It specifies CASSQTQGRTEAFF.

This rearrangement joins TRBV5-4 to TRBJ2-5, with D possibly matching TRBD2 (6 bases). V lost 3 bases, J lost 5 bases, and 20 bases lay in between. The germline V gene encodes CDR1 SGHNT and CDR2 YYREEE (reference sequence). CDR3 size: 16 residues. The CDR3 reads CASSSDPGRGGETQYF. The CDR3 DNA is TGTGCCAGCAGCTCGGACCCCGGGAGAGGTGGGGAGACCCAGTACTTC.

This clone turned up a few times. The gene calls are TRBV7-2 and TRBJ2-7; either TRBD1 or TRBD2 may supply D (5 bases each). V shed 8 bases and J shed 2 bases, with 13 bases lying between them. Germline-derived CDR1 and CDR2 are SGHTA and FQGNSA. The CDR3 totals 13 residues. The CDR3 DNA follows: TGTGCCAGCGGGGGTTCTCTAGCCTACGAGCAGTACTTC. This sequence encodes CASGGSLAYEQYF.

The CDR3 DNA is TGTGCCAGCAGCTTATCAAAGTTTACTTGGGGCGAGGACAATGAGCAGTTCTTC. This translates into CASSLSKFTWGEDNEQFF. The V gene is TRBV7-9, the J gene TRBJ2-1, with TRBD1 as a possible D gene (5 bases). With 2 bases removed from V and 5 bases from J, the gap between germline ends came to 22 bases. This CDR3 comprises 18 residues. Germline V gives CDR1 SEHNR, CDR2 FQNEAQ (reference sequence). Full variable domain (missing parts from reference TRBV7-9 and TRBJ2-1): DTGVSQNPRHKITKRGQNVTFRCDPISEHNRLYWYRQTLGQGPEFLTYFQNEAQLEKSRLLSDRFSAERPKGSFSTLEIQRTEQGDSAMYLCASSLSKFTWGEDNEQFFGPGTRLTVL.

This sequence joins TRBV6-5 and TRBJ1-4, with 10 bases fitting TRBD1. CDR1 and CDR2 (germline): MNHEY, SVGAGI. With 5 bases clipped from V and 7 bases from J, the junction kept 4 bases outside the gene matches. The CDR3 covers 14 residues. Written as DNA, the CDR3 is TGTGCCAGCAGTACCGGGACAGGGGCTGAAAAACTGTTTTTT. This codes for CASSTGTGAEKLFF.

This chain uses TRBV5-5 with TRBJ2-3, with 9 bases fitting TRBD2. CDR1 is SGHKS, CDR2 YYEKEE, per germline (reference sequence). This CDR3 contains 16 residues. The J segment lost 2 bases and the V segment lost 5 bases, leaving 9 bases of the junction unmatched. CDR3 DNA sequence: TGTGCCAGCAGTTCCGGGACTAGCAGGTTCACAGATACGCAGTATTTT. Amino acids: CASSSGTSRFTDTQYF.

V usage is TRBV28 and J usage is TRBJ1-5; D unresolved. The CDR3 has 15 residues. Trimming shortened V by 2 bases and J by 0 bases, and 8 bases separated the two germline ends. Germline CDR1 MDHEN, CDR2 SYDVKM. The chain's CDR3 is CASSLPGYSNQPQHF. The CDR3, as DNA: TGTGCCAGCAGTTTACCAGGCTATAGCAATCAGCCCCAGCATTTT.

The chain has TRBV27 and TRBJ1-2; the D is unclear. Germline values: CDR1 MNHEY, CDR2 SMNVEV (reference sequence). Trimming shortened V by 4 bases and J by 7 bases, and 7 bases separated the two germline ends. The CDR3 runs 11 residues. The CDR3 DNA is TGTGCCAGCAGTTCGGGGTTTGGCTACACCTTC. Its protein product is CASSSGFGYTF.

This clone was observed a single time. The CDR3 DNA follows: TGCGCCAGCAGCTTGTTGGGATCACCCCTCCACTTT. This encodes CASSLLGSPLHF. V usage is TRBV5-1 and J usage is TRBJ1-6; unclear D gene. CDR1 and CDR2 (germline): SGHRS, YFSETQ. Trimming stripped 1 base from V and 10 bases from J, with 6 bases between. This CDR3 spans 12 amino acids.

The chain links TRBV7-8 to TRBJ2-3; the D is unclear. With 2 bases removed from V and 0 bases from J, the gap between germline ends came to 9 bases. The CDR3 runs 15 residues. Germline values: CDR1 SGHVS, CDR2 FQNEAQ. CDR3: CASSLLPTSTDTQYF. The CDR3, as DNA: TGTGCCAGCAGCTTACTCCCTACCAGCACAGATACGCAGTATTTT.

The sample holds a few counts of this clone. This chain connects TRBV5-4 to TRBJ2-1, with TRBD2 identical over 8 bases. Trimming removed 0 bases from V and 6 bases from J; junction bases left unmatched: 5. Germline lookup yields CDR1 SGHNT and CDR2 YYREEE (reference sequence). The CDR3 covers 15 residues. The CDR3 DNA reads TGTGCCAGCAGCTTGGCCAGCGGGAGCCCCAATGAGCAGTTCTTC. It encodes CASSLASGSPNEQFF.

The V and J genes are TRBV3-1 (or the pseudogene TRBV3-2) and TRBJ2-1; 13 nucleotides line up with TRBD2. The CDR3 spans 19 residues. V was pared by 1 base and J by 7 bases, with 13 bases of the junction left unmatched. Germline V gene data show CDR1 as LGHDT and CDR2 as YNNKEL (reference sequence). CDR3 DNA: TGTGCCAGCAGCCAAGGGGCAACTAGCGGGAGGGCCTGGGGAAATGAGCAGTTCTTC. Its protein is CASSQGATSGRAWGNEQFF.

The genes are TRBV7-2 and TRBJ1-3; weak D call: TRBD1 (6 bases). V lost 5 bases to trimming and J lost 0 bases, with 8 bases between them. CDR3 length equals 14 residues. Germline V CDR1 and CDR2: SGHTA, FQGNSA. CDR3 in amino acids: CASSRDTSGNTIYF. DNA for the CDR3: TGTGCCAGCAGCCGGGACACCTCTGGAAACACCATATATTTT.

This chain links TRBV19 with TRBJ1-1, with D hard to call. The CDR3 totals 13 residues. V was shortened by 5 bases and J by 3 bases, with 10 bases between the two germline ends. Germline values: CDR1 LNHDA, CDR2 SQIVND (reference sequence). This CDR3 reads CASSLQRDTEAFF. CDR3 sequence (DNA): TGTGCCAGTAGTCTCCAACGCGACACTGAAGCTTTCTTT.

V is TRBV5-1 and J is TRBJ2-1, with TRBD2 identical over 9 bases. CDR3 length equals 15 residues. Trimming at V came to 1 base and at J to 6 bases, leaving 5 bases not matched to a gene. Germline V gene lookup returns CDR1 SGHRS and CDR2 YFSETQ. CDR3 DNA sequence: TGCGCCAGCAGCTTGACAGGACTAGCGACCAATGAGCAGTTCTTC. Protein: CASSLTGLATNEQFF.

The chain joins TRBV10-3 to TRBJ2-2; D uncertain. Germline V gene data show CDR1 as ENHRY and CDR2 as SYGVKD. V lost 7 bases to trimming and J lost 4 bases, with 4 bases between them. CDR3 size: 11 residues. The CDR3 DNA is TGTGCCATCACGACCACCGGGGAGCTGTTTTTT. Its protein product is CAITTTGELFF.

The chain combines TRBV11-3 with TRBJ2-7; D is perhaps TRBD1 or TRBD2 (5 bases each). This CDR3 spans 15 amino acids. Germline V gene sequence: CDR1 SGHNT, CDR2 YENEEA. Between the trimmed V and J ends, which lost 1 base and 2 bases, there was a span of 12 bases. In DNA, the CDR3 is TGTGCCAGCAGCTTAGGGACCGGGACCACCTACGAGCAGTACTTC. This translates into CASSLGTGTTYEQYF.

The chain recombines TRBV6-5 with TRBJ1-3; D unresolved. The CDR3 runs 11 residues. V gave up 6 bases and J gave up 8 bases, with 8 bases separating them. The germline gives CDR1 MNHEY, CDR2 SVGAGI. CDR3 protein: CASRSRDTIYF. DNA for the CDR3: TGTGCCAGCAGGTCTCGGGACACCATATATTTT.